Sequencing of this T cell receptor beta chain was carried out in a study of shared clonotypes between healthy human individuals. The method was immunoSEQ multiplex PCR; TCRdb's version includes in-frame clones alone and lacks a portion of them. The sample includes millions of clones, 85% to 95% seen only once; the top ten take more than 0.1%. CDR3 length: 16 residues. Germline lookup yields CDR1 GTSNPN and CDR2 SVGIG (reference sequence). V lost 1 base and J lost 1; bases outside the gene matches: 6. This clonotype was obtained from a man between 18 and 35 years old in good health. This sequence joins TRBV30 and TRBJ1-5, with TRBD1 matching 8 bases. The sequencing sample was made of naive CD4+ T cells sorted from blood. Subset denoted: CD45RA+ positively selected. As DNA, the CDR3 is TGTGCCTGGAGTGGAGGGACAGGAGCAAGCAATCAGCCCCAGCATTTT. Translated, it gives CAWSGGTGASNQPQHF.